This is a list of T cell receptor beta chains from one sample in a study of T cell responses to AZD1222 COVID-19 vaccine. Sequencing used immunoSEQ multiplex PCR; TCRdb keeps in-frame clones, though not all of them. The data contain around 140,000 clones, 85% to 95% of them singletons. Specimen: peripheral blood, collected after recovery from COVID-19. These TCRs come from an adult who had recovered from COVID-19. CDR3s include the opening cysteine and the closing phenylalanine or tryptophan. D genes are given only for firm matches. Where a row states a size, it is once, few, many or the class of an expanded clone; other rows omit it.

v_gene,abundance,d_gene,j_gene,CDR3aa,CDR3nt
TRBV5-1,.,.,TRBJ2-3,CACSTSSTDTQYF,TGCGCGTGCAGCACCTCTAGCACAGATACGCAGTATTTT
TRBV10-3,.,TRBD1,TRBJ2-5,CAISSTGDQTQYF,TGTGCCATCAGCTCGACAGGGGACCAGACCCAGTACTTC
TRBV5-6,once,.,TRBJ2-5,CASSFGVGKDQETQYF,TGTGCCAGCAGCTTTGGAGTCGGGAAGGACCAAGAGACCCAGTACTTC
TRBV28,.,TRBD1,TRBJ1-1,CASSYGTGGMSTEAFF,TGTGCCAGCAGTTATGGGACAGGGGGAATGAGCACTGAAGCTTTCTTT
TRBV6-4,few,TRBD1,TRBJ2-2,CASSALTGSGELFF,TGTGCCAGCAGTGCGCTGACAGGGTCCGGGGAGCTGTTTTTT
TRBV14,few,TRBD1,TRBJ1-4,CASSQGTGWSGKLFF,TGTGCCAGCAGCCAAGGGACAGGGTGGAGCGGAAAACTGTTTTTT
TRBV3-1/TRBV3-2,once,TRBD1,TRBJ2-7,CASSLQGLYEQYF,TGTGCCAGCAGTCTACAGGGGCTCTACGAGCAGTACTTC
TRBV4-1,.,.,TRBJ2-2,CASSQVATGELFF,TGCGCCAGCAGCCAAGTGGCCACCGGGGAGCTGTTTTTT
TRBV29-1,.,TRBD2,TRBJ2-1,CSVEGHGAGNRREQFF,TGCAGCGTTGAAGGGCACGGAGCGGGAAACCGACGGGAGCAGTTCTTC
TRBV29-1,.,.,TRBJ1-4,CSGKVATNEKLFF,TGCAGCGGTAAGGTGGCGACTAATGAAAAACTGTTTTTT
TRBV11-3,.,TRBD1,TRBJ2-7,CASSPTGTAYEQYF,TGTGCCAGCAGCCCTACCGGGACAGCCTACGAGCAGTACTTC
TRBV7-8,.,.,TRBJ2-4,CASSSVVGYQYF,TGTGCCAGCAGCTCGGTTGTGGGTTATCAGTACTTC
TRBV2,.,TRBD2,TRBJ2-2,CASRLAGTNTGELFF,TGTGCCAGCAGACTAGCGGGGACGAACACCGGGGAGCTGTTTTTT
TRBV28,.,.,TRBJ2-7,CASSLGTYEQYF,TGTGCCAGCAGTTTAGGTACCTACGAGCAGTACTTC
TRBV28,.,.,TRBJ2-1,CASSFFSRQAAWHNEQFF,TGTGCCAGCAGTTTCTTTTCCAGACAGGCCGCCTGGCACAATGAGCAGTTCTTC
TRBV5-6,.,.,TRBJ1-1,CASSSRDKGTEAFF,TGTGCCAGCAGCTCGAGGGATAAGGGCACTGAAGCTTTCTTT
TRBV7-9,.,TRBD1,TRBJ2-1,CASSLEGALSDEQFF,TGTGCCAGCAGCTTAGAGGGGGCCCTCTCCGATGAGCAGTTCTTC
TRBV2,once,.,TRBJ2-7,CASSRGDSLSYEQYF,TGTGCCAGCAGTCGGGGGGACAGTCTCTCCTACGAGCAGTACTTC